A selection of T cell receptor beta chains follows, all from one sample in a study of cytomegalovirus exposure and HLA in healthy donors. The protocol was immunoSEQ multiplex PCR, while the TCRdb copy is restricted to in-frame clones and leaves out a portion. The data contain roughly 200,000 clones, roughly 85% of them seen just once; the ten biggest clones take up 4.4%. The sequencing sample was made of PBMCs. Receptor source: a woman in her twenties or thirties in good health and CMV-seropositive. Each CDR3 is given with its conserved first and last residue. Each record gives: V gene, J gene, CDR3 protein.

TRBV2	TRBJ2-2	CASRKFASGSEKNANTGELFF
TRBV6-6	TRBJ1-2	CASSQIGQGGYGYTF
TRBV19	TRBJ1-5	CASSIKGQGANQPQHF
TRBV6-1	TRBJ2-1	CASSEPSAGGYNEQFF
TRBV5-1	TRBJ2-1	CASSWGGGFGEQFF
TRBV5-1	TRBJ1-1	CASTLSLTGDTEAFF
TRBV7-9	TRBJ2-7	CASSNRDSPYEQYF
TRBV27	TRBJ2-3	CASSSRLDTQYF
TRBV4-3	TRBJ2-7	CASSQDGGQTYEQYF
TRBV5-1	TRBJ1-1	CASTRISRGTEAFF
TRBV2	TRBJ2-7	CASVTSGGYEQYF
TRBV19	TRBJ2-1	CASSIAGQGSITLNEQFF
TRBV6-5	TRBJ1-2	CASSPSPDRGQGYTF
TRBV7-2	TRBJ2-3	CASSLGQETQYF
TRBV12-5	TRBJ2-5	CASGNGQGEQETQYF
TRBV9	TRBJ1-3	CASSITTGRSGNTIYF
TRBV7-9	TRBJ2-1	CASRRRDAYNEQFF
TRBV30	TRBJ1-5	CAWSVDSQGRQPQHF
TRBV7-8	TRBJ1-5	CASSDRDRVNQPQHF
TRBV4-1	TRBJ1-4	CASSQPRTGESQEKLFF
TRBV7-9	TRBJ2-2	CASSLAPTGTGELFF
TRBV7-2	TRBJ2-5	CASSLAHGQGPNF
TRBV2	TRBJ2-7	CASSEGTSGEKGF
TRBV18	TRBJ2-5	CASSLGTAGETQYF
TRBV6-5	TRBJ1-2	CASSVDRGYGYTF
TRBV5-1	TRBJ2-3	CASSLQPSGTRSTDTQYF
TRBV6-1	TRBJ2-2	CASKKGTGNTGELFF
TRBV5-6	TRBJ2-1	CASSLVSAGGYNEQFF
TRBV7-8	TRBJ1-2	CASSPGTAGSNYGYTF
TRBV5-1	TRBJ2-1	CASSLDSSNEQFF
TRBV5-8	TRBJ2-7	CASSLGQPAYEQYF
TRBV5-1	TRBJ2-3	CASLALAGGLTDTQYF
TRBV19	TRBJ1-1	CASSLKIPVGAFF
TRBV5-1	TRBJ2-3	CASKRTSGGAGTDTQYF
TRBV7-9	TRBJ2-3	CASSSGLAGGPPSDTQYF
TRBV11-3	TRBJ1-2	CASSNGQGGYGYTF
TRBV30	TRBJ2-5	CAWSSGPRGTQYF
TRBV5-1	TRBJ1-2	CASSNGQGVYGYTF
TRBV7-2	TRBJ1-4	CASSSNGQVLFF